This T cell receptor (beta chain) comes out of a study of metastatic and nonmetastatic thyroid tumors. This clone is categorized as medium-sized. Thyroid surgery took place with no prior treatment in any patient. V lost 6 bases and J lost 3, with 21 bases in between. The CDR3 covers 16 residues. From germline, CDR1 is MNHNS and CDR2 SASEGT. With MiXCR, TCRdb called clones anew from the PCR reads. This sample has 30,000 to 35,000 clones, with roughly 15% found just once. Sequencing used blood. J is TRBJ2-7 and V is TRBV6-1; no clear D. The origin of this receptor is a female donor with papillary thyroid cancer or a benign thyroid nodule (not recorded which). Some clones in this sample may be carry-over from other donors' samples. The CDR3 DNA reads TGTGCCAGCAGCCCCCGTTTAGTGGTACCCCACTACGAGCAGTACTTC. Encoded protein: CASSPRLVVPHYEQYF.